Following are 26 T cell receptor beta chains from one sample sequenced in a study of blood T cell repertoires in COVID-19. Method: immunoSEQ multiplex PCR; TCRdb's copy keeps in-frame clones and lacks some. The sample yields roughly 300,000 clones, around 85% seen once. Sample: PBMCs or T cells enriched from blood (not recorded which). The receptors come from a woman aged 50 to 60 who had recovered from COVID-19.

This clone was detected a few times. The sample has other DNA sequences that encode this CDR3 too. The gene calls are TRBV5-4 and TRBJ2-1, with 12 positions matching TRBD2. Germline CDR1 and CDR2: SGHNT and YYREEE (reference sequence). V was pared by 2 bases and J by 9 bases, with 3 bases of the junction left unmatched. The CDR3 extends over 14 amino acids. CDR3 loop: CASSLRLAGVEQFF. The CDR3 DNA reads TGTGCCAGCAGCTTACGACTAGCGGGAGTTGAGCAGTTCTTC. Drawing the rest from reference TRBV5-4 and TRBJ2-1, the complete variable domain is ETGVTQSPTHLIKTRGQQVTLRCSSQSGHNTVSWYQQALGQGPQFIFQYYREEENGRGNFPPRFSGLQFPNYSSELNVNALELDDSALYLCASSLRLAGVEQFFGPGTRLTVL.

CDR3 in amino acids: CASRGGIGDIQYF. CDR3 in DNA: TGTGCCAGCAGGGGAGGGATTGGGGACATTCAGTACTTC. The gene calls are TRBV6-5 and TRBJ2-4, with 7 nucleotides matching TRBD2. Looked up from germline, CDR1 is MNHEY and CDR2 is SVGAGI. The CDR3 loop spans 13 amino acids. J was trimmed by 8 bases and V by 6 bases; bases with no gene match: 7.

The chain links TRBV2 to TRBJ2-2, with TRBD1 identical over 9 bases. V shed 5 bases and J 5 bases; nucleotides not matched to a gene: 6. Germline V gene lookup returns CDR1 SNHLY and CDR2 FYNNEI. The CDR3 sequence is 15 residues long. The CDR3 DNA reads as TGTGCCAGCAGTTCGGGACAGGGATTTACCGGGGAGCTGTTTTTT. This gives the protein CASSSGQGFTGELFF.

The rearrangement joins TRBV5-1 to TRBJ1-6; 7 nucleotides line up with TRBD1. This CDR3 has 14 amino acids. The germline V gene encodes CDR1 SGHRS and CDR2 YFSETQ. Trimming removed 5 bases from V and 13 bases from J; junction bases left unmatched: 12. The CDR3 DNA follows: TGCGCCAGCAGGACTGACAGGGTCATGGGTCCCCTCCACTTT. Amino acid sequence: CASRTDRVMGPLHF.

The chain links TRBV29-1 to TRBJ2-5; D call uncertain. The CDR3 is made up of 12 amino acids. CDR1 is SQVTM, CDR2 ANQGSEA, per germline. Trimming took off 4 bases at V and 2 bases at J, with 8 bases between the two ends. The CDR3 region is CSVVYRQETQYF. The CDR3 nucleotides read TGCAGCGTTGTTTACAGACAAGAGACCCAGTACTTC.

This clone has only a few counts. This sequence joins TRBV3-1 (or the pseudogene TRBV3-2) and TRBJ2-1, with D possibly TRBD2 on 5 matching bases. The CDR3 covers 16 residues. V shed 5 bases and J shed 4 bases, with 18 bases lying between them. Germline assignment: CDR1 LGHDT and CDR2 YNNKEL (reference sequence). The CDR3 nucleotides read TGTGCCAGCAGCGGGAACCACGGGGAATTTTACAATGAGCAGTTCTTC. It yields the protein CASSGNHGEFYNEQFF.

The V call is TRBV6-2 or TRBV6-3, the J call TRBJ2-1, with 9 bases identical to TRBD2. V gave up 0 bases and J gave up 6 bases; unmatched junction bases: 15. The CDR3 consists of 19 residues. Germline CDR1 MNHEY, CDR2 SVGEGT. The CDR3 region is CASSYSNALASGTANEQFF. The DNA of the CDR3 is TGTGCCAGCAGTTACTCGAATGCCCTCGCTAGCGGGACTGCCAATGAGCAGTTCTTC.

V is TRBV11-2 and J is TRBJ2-3, with 7 bases that match TRBD2. Trimming at V came to 2 bases and at J to 2 bases, leaving 1 base not matched to a gene. This CDR3 spans 14 amino acids. Per germline, CDR1 SGHAT and CDR2 FQNNGV. The CDR3 region has the DNA TGTGCCAGCAGCTTAAGCGGGAACACAGATACGCAGTATTTT. Protein product: CASSLSGNTDTQYF.

In DNA, the CDR3 is TGCGCCAGCAGCCAAATTTCTGGGACATCGCGGGGGGATGGCTACACCTTC. Protein sequence: CASSQISGTSRGDGYTF. This chain joins TRBV4-1 and TRBJ1-2; tentative D call: TRBD1 (6 bases). The V gene's germline CDR1 is MGHRA and CDR2 YSYEKL. The CDR3 is made up of 17 amino acids. The V end lost 2 bases, the J end lost 6 bases, and 22 bases lay between the germline ends.

In this sample, this clone turned up once. The chain combines TRBV9 with TRBJ1-3; weak D call: TRBD1 (5 bases). Trimming removed 5 bases at V and 0 bases at J, with 9 bases between. The CDR3 length is 14 residues. The germline gives CDR1 SGDLS, CDR2 YYNGEE. Here the CDR3 DNA reads TGTGCCAGCAGTCGGGGGAACTCTGGAAACACCATATATTTT. Its protein product is CASSRGNSGNTIYF.

This clone occurred once. The chain carries TRBV3-1 (or the pseudogene TRBV3-2) and TRBJ1-2; D uncertain. This CDR3 spans 16 amino acids. From germline, CDR1 is LGHDT and CDR2 YNNKEL (reference sequence). The V and J ends lost 3 bases and 8 bases respectively, with 22 bases between them. CDR3 protein: CASSQEPGNLVFGYTF. For the CDR3, the DNA is TGTGCCAGCAGCCAGGAACCGGGGAACCTGGTGTTCGGCTACACCTTC.

The rearrangement links TRBV5-1 to TRBJ1-2; 9 bases align to TRBD1. With 0 bases clipped from V and 8 bases from J, the junction kept 8 bases outside the gene matches. Looked up from germline, CDR1 is SGHRS and CDR2 is YFSETQ. This CDR3 spans 15 amino acids. The CDR3 loop is CASSLDIQGARGYTF. The CDR3 DNA is TGCGCCAGCAGCTTGGATATACAGGGGGCTCGGGGCTACACCTTC.

The chain combines TRBV9 with TRBJ2-2; 8 bases line up with TRBD1. The CDR3 consists of 16 residues. With V trimmed by 4 bases and J by 0 bases, 5 bases remained unmatched. Germline V gene lookup returns CDR1 SGDLS and CDR2 YYNGEE. In DNA form, the CDR3 reads TGTGCCAGCAGCTTCCGGGACAGGACGAACACCGGGGAGCTGTTTTTT. The encoded protein is CASSFRDRTNTGELFF.

J is TRBJ2-5 and V is TRBV4-1; 15 bases fit TRBD2. This CDR3 has 15 residues. With V trimmed by 4 bases and J by 3 bases, 0 bases remained unmatched. CDR1 MGHRA and CDR2 YSYEKL come from the germline V gene. CDR3 protein: CASSRTSGGEETQYF. The CDR3 bases are TGCGCCAGCAGCCGGACTAGCGGGGGGGAAGAGACCCAGTACTTC.

The V call is TRBV28, the J call TRBJ1-1, with 11 nucleotides matching TRBD1. Germline V gene sequence: CDR1 MDHEN, CDR2 SYDVKM. The CDR3 covers 18 residues. The V gene end was trimmed by 6 bases and the J gene end by 1 base; junction bases not matched to a gene: 13. CDR3 loop: CASRDQPGQGGRNTEAFF. Here the CDR3 DNA reads TGTGCCAGCAGGGATCAGCCGGGACAGGGGGGAAGGAACACTGAAGCTTTCTTT.

This clone was seen only a few times. V and J are TRBV12-3 or TRBV12-4 and TRBJ1-2, with D unresolved. The CDR3 totals 12 residues. V lost 8 bases, J lost 3 bases, and 10 bases lay in between. The CDR3 reads CASLKNDYGYTF. For the CDR3, the DNA is TGTGCCAGCCTAAAAAATGACTATGGCTACACCTTC.

The rearrangement uses TRBV30 and TRBJ1-4, with 7 bases identical to TRBD1. This CDR3 is built from 14 residues. Trimming cost V 3 bases and J 1 base; bases outside gene matches: 2. Germline values: CDR1 GTSNPN, CDR2 SVGIG (reference sequence). CDR3 nucleotide sequence: TGTGCCTGGAGGGGGGACAGAACTAATGAAAAACTGTTTTTT. Its translation: CAWRGDRTNEKLFF.

The chain uses TRBV4-2 and TRBJ1-5, with a possible D match to TRBD1 (6 bases). The CDR3 extends over 16 amino acids. Trimming removed 0 bases from V and 6 bases from J, with 15 bases in between. Per the germline V gene, CDR1 is LGHNA and CDR2 is YNFKEQ. CDR3 sequence (DNA): TGTGCCAGCAGCCAAGAAGGGGGACACTCAGGTCAGCCCCAGCATTTT. It codes for CASSQEGGHSGQPQHF.

CDR3: CASSPYYWEKGFF. The DNA of the CDR3 is TGTGCCAGCAGCCCATATTACTGGGAGAAAGGGTTCTTC. This rearrangement joins TRBV7-9 to TRBJ2-1, with D possibly being TRBD2 (5 bases). CDR3 length: 13 residues. Trimming stripped 5 bases from V and 15 bases from J, with 20 bases between. Germline assignment: CDR1 SEHNR and CDR2 FQNEAQ (reference sequence).

V and J are TRBV19 and TRBJ2-5; D is ambiguous. The CDR3 consists of 14 residues. V was clipped by 5 bases and J by 2 bases, with 12 bases between them. In germline, CDR1 is LNHDA, CDR2 SQIVND (reference sequence). The CDR3 sequence is CASSRGFRQETQYF. CDR3 DNA: TGTGCCAGTAGTCGCGGTTTTCGGCAAGAGACCCAGTACTTC. Variable domain in full (rest from reference TRBV19 and TRBJ2-5): DGGITQSPKYLFRKEGQNVTLSCEQNLNHDAMYWYRQDPGQGLRLIYYSQIVNDFQKGDIAEGYSVSREKKESFPLTVTSAQKNPTAFYLCASSRGFRQETQYFGPGTRLLVL.

The chain carries TRBV11-2 and TRBJ1-2; the match to TRBD1 covers 8 bases. CDR1 is SGHAT and CDR2 is FQNNGV in the germline V gene. Trimming cost V 1 base and J 4 bases; bases outside gene matches: 8. The CDR3 length is 16 residues. The chain's CDR3 is CASSLGSGTGPYGYTF. CDR3 nucleotides: TGTGCCAGCAGCTTAGGATCCGGGACAGGTCCCTATGGCTACACCTTC.

The J gene is TRBJ1-2, the V gene TRBV6-1; D is undetermined. The CDR3 spans 15 residues. V was clipped by 1 base and J by 2 bases, with 11 bases between them. Germline V gene data show CDR1 as MNHNS and CDR2 as SASEGT. The CDR3 reads CASSEGYRENYGYTF. As DNA, the CDR3 is TGTGCCAGCAGTGAAGGGTACAGAGAAAACTATGGCTACACCTTC.

The chain has TRBV19 and TRBJ1-5; no clear D. Germline V gene lookup returns CDR1 LNHDA and CDR2 SQIVND (reference sequence). Trimming shortened V by 4 bases and J by 7 bases, and 11 bases separated the two germline ends. There are 13 residues in the CDR3. The CDR3 is CASSRVPEQPQHF. The DNA of the CDR3 is TGTGCCAGTAGTAGAGTTCCTGAGCAGCCCCAGCATTTT. Full variable domain (rest looked up from reference TRBV19 and TRBJ1-5): DGGITQSPKYLFRKEGQNVTLSCEQNLNHDAMYWYRQDPGQGLRLIYYSQIVNDFQKGDIAEGYSVSREKKESFPLTVTSAQKNPTAFYLCASSRVPEQPQHFGDGTRLSIL.

The chain links TRBV5-5 to TRBJ2-6, with D possibly being TRBD1 (6 bases). The length of the CDR3 is 14 residues. V lost 3 bases to trimming and J lost 2 bases, with 6 bases between them. Germline CDR1 reads SGHKS; CDR2 reads YYEKEE (reference sequence). The CDR3 here is CASSSGAGANVLTF. In DNA, the CDR3 is TGTGCCAGCAGCTCAGGGGCTGGGGCCAACGTCCTGACTTTC.

The chain joins TRBV19 to TRBJ2-1; 10 bases map to TRBD1. CDR1 and CDR2 from the germline V gene are LNHDA and SQIVND (reference sequence). V lost 5 bases and J lost 7; bases outside the gene matches: 8. CDR3 length: 15 amino acids. The CDR3 DNA reads as TGTGCCAGTAGTGACGGAGGGACAGGGGTGAATGAGCAGTTCTTC. Its protein product is CASSDGGTGVNEQFF.

The genes are TRBV24-1 and TRBJ1-4; 10 bases line up with TRBD1. Trimming cost V 3 bases and J 6 bases; bases outside gene matches: 3. This CDR3 is built from 15 residues. Germline assignment: CDR1 KGHDR and CDR2 SFDVKD. CDR3 in DNA: TGTGCCACCAGTGATGGACAGGGGGTATATGAAAAACTGTTTTTT. It is translated as CATSDGQGVYEKLFF.